This entry lists 28 T cell receptor beta chains sequenced from one sample in a study of cytomegalovirus exposure and HLA in healthy donors. The PCR made use of 60 Vbeta and 13 Jbeta primers. Generated by immunoSEQ multiplex PCR, the TCRdb table keeps only in-frame clones and is missing some. The sample consists of around 200,000 clones, roughly 85% of them appearing once. The sequencing sample was made of PBMCs. The receptors stem from a man younger than 35 in good health and CMV-seronegative.

This chain connects TRBV28 to TRBJ2-1, with D possibly TRBD2 on 6 matching bases. The germline V and J ends were trimmed by 6 bases and 3 bases, with 21 bases remaining between them. Germline lookup yields CDR1 MDHEN and CDR2 SYDVKM. This CDR3 has 17 amino acids. The DNA of the CDR3 is TGTGCCAGCAGGTCAACGGGAGCCCTCTATAGCTACAATGAGCAGTTCTTC. It encodes CASRSTGALYSYNEQFF.

V gene TRBV28 combines with J gene TRBJ2-7, with D possibly being TRBD2 (6 bases). This CDR3 spans 12 amino acids. Germline lookup yields CDR1 MDHEN and CDR2 SYDVKM. V was pared by 4 bases and J by 7 bases, with 11 bases between. The CDR3 is CASSSRGWEQYF. DNA for the CDR3: TGTGCCAGCAGTTCTCGGGGGTGGGAGCAGTACTTC.

The rearrangement links TRBV13 to TRBJ2-3; the match to TRBD2 covers 11 bases. Germline V gene sequence: CDR1 PRHDT, CDR2 FYEKMQ (reference sequence). With 6 bases clipped from V and 5 bases from J, the junction kept 4 bases outside the gene matches. The CDR3 extends over 14 amino acids. DNA of the CDR3: TGTGCCAGCAGGGCGGGACTAGCGGTAGATACGCAGTATTTT. This gives the protein CASRAGLAVDTQYF.

This clone showed up just once. V and J are TRBV5-4 and TRBJ2-3, with TRBD2 matching over 9 bases. Trimming at V came to 2 bases and at J to 5 bases, leaving 6 bases not matched to a gene. Germline V gene data show CDR1 as SGHNT and CDR2 as YYREEE (reference sequence). The CDR3 is 15 residues long. CDR3 sequence reads: CASSFAGGTVDTQYF. As DNA, the CDR3 is TGTGCCAGCAGCTTCGCGGGGGGGACCGTAGATACGCAGTATTTT.

This chain joins TRBV5-5 and TRBJ2-2; 9 positions match TRBD1. Germline V gives CDR1 SGHKS, CDR2 YYEKEE (reference sequence). V lost 4 bases and J lost 2; bases outside the gene matches: 9. The CDR3 spans 17 residues. This chain's CDR3 is CASSKKWTGENTGELFF. The CDR3 nucleotides are TGTGCCAGCAGCAAGAAGTGGACAGGGGAAAACACCGGGGAGCTGTTTTTT.

This clone showed up many times. Distinct nucleotide sequences in the sample also encode this CDR3. The chain combines TRBV5-4 with TRBJ2-3; 14 nucleotides line up with TRBD2. V gave up 1 base and J gave up 2 bases; unmatched junction bases: 3. CDR3 length equals 17 residues. From germline, CDR1 is SGHNT and CDR2 YYREEE (reference sequence). The CDR3: CASSLRLAGGPTDTQYF. DNA for the CDR3: TGTGCCAGCAGCTTGAGACTAGCGGGGGGGCCCACAGATACGCAGTATTTT.

V and J are TRBV30 and TRBJ1-5; D is ambiguous. Germline CDR1 reads GTSNPN; CDR2 reads SVGIG (reference sequence). The CDR3 is 18 residues long. Trimming stripped 0 bases from V and 0 bases from J, with 18 bases between. Here the CDR3 reads CAWSVDPPGGYSNQPQHF. The CDR3 DNA follows: TGTGCCTGGAGTGTAGACCCCCCGGGAGGGTATAGCAATCAGCCCCAGCATTTT.

The chain recombines TRBV7-9 with TRBJ2-1, with TRBD1 identical over 7 bases. The CDR3 runs 17 residues. Germline CDR1 reads SEHNR; CDR2 reads FQNEAQ (reference sequence). The ends lost 5 bases at V and 4 bases at J; junction bases unmatched: 14. DNA for the CDR3: TGTGCCAGCAGCCATATCCAGGGGGACGGAGTTTACAATGAGCAGTTCTTC. It is translated as CASSHIQGDGVYNEQFF. The entire variable domain, with the rest obtained from reference TRBV7-9 and TRBJ2-1, is as follows: DTGVSQNPRHKITKRGQNVTFRCDPISEHNRLYWYRQTLGQGPEFLTYFQNEAQLEKSRLLSDRFSAERPKGSFSTLEIQRTEQGDSAMYLCASSHIQGDGVYNEQFFGPGTRLTVL.

The chain is built from TRBV12-5 and TRBJ1-1; D unclear. Trimming took 4 bases from V and 2 from J, leaving 11 bases between them. Germline CDR1 is LGHNT and CDR2 is FRNRAP. The CDR3 spans 14 residues. This CDR3 is CASGSVQVNTEAFF. The DNA for the CDR3 is TGTGCTAGTGGTTCCGTTCAGGTAAACACTGAAGCTTTCTTT.

V usage is TRBV18 and J usage is TRBJ1-3; no clear D. The CDR3 extends over 15 amino acids. The germline V gene has CDR1 KGHSH and CDR2 LQKENI. V gave up 3 bases and J gave up 0 bases, with 9 bases separating them. CDR3 in amino acids: CASSPRENSGNTIYF. The CDR3 DNA follows: TGTGCCAGCTCACCGAGGGAAAACTCTGGAAACACCATATATTTT.

The rearrangement links TRBV30 to TRBJ2-2, with 8 nucleotides matching TRBD1. The germline V gene encodes CDR1 GTSNPN and CDR2 SVGIG (reference sequence). The CDR3 runs 15 residues. V lost 4 bases, J lost 6 bases, and 10 bases stayed unmatched. CDR3 region: CAWTRGLLSAGELFF. CDR3 DNA sequence: TGTGCCTGGACCAGGGGGCTCCTGAGCGCCGGGGAGCTGTTTTTT.

The V call is TRBV6-6, the J call TRBJ2-5; D may be TRBD2 (6 bases). The closer fit of TRBJ2-7 to the DNA end suggests the J call may be wrong. CDR3 length equals 15 residues. Germline assignment: CDR1 MNHNY and CDR2 SVGAGI (reference sequence). The CDR3: CASSDPGRGGYEQYF. CDR3 nucleotide sequence: TGTGCCAGCAGTGACCCCGGTAGGGGAGGCTACGAGCAGTACTTC.

This chain joins TRBV10-3 and TRBJ2-2, with D possibly matching TRBD1 (5 bases). From germline, CDR1 is ENHRY and CDR2 SYGVKD. Trimming cost V 0 bases and J 7 bases, with 9 bases left between them. The CDR3 length is 14 residues. The CDR3 here is CAISESTENGELFF. CDR3 DNA: TGTGCCATCAGTGAGTCGACAGAAAACGGGGAGCTGTTTTTT.

This chain joins TRBV28 and TRBJ2-7; 8 nucleotides agree with TRBD1. The length of the CDR3 is 16 residues. Germline V gene data show CDR1 as MDHEN and CDR2 as SYDVKM. J gave up 3 bases and V 2 bases, and 9 bases lay outside the gene matches. The CDR3 DNA reads as TGTGCCAGCAGTTTAACCGGACAGGGTCGTGGCTACGAGCAGTACTTC. The encoded protein is CASSLTGQGRGYEQYF.

The rearrangement links TRBV27 to TRBJ2-1; 8 positions match TRBD1. The J segment lost 4 bases and the V segment lost 5 bases, leaving 10 bases of the junction unmatched. In germline, CDR1 is MNHEY, CDR2 SMNVEV (reference sequence). This CDR3 region has 16 residues. Here the CDR3 reads CASSTSGGVGYNEQFF. For the CDR3, the DNA is TGTGCCAGCAGTACCTCAGGGGGCGTCGGGTACAATGAGCAGTTCTTC.

This clone was seen just once. The gene calls are TRBV7-9 and TRBJ2-2; 7 bases are a match to TRBD1. The J segment lost 5 bases and the V segment lost 4 bases, leaving 7 bases of the junction unmatched. The CDR3 has 15 residues. Looked up from germline, CDR1 is SEHNR and CDR2 is FQNEAQ (reference sequence). This CDR3 reads CASSSDRVGTGELFF. The CDR3 bases are TGTGCCAGCAGCTCAGACAGGGTCGGGACCGGGGAGCTGTTTTTT.

The chain employs TRBV5-5 and TRBJ2-7, with 9 bases that match TRBD1. The junction had 6 bases not matched to a gene; V was cut back by 7 bases and J by 4 bases. CDR1 and CDR2 from the germline V gene are SGHKS and YYEKEE (reference sequence). The CDR3 has 13 residues. The CDR3 DNA reads as TGTGCCAGCCAACAGGGGGCAGGGTACGAGCAGTACTTC. It encodes CASQQGAGYEQYF.

Regarding this clone: One end of the junction fails to match germline, which may point to a read error. This chain uses TRBV7-2 with TRBJ2-1, with TRBD2 matching 10 bases. The CDR3 totals 15 residues. Germline V gene sequence: CDR1 SGHTA, CDR2 FQGNSA. CDR3 loop: CASSLAGDGYNEQFF. The CDR3 nucleotides are TGTGCCAGCAGCCTAGCGGGAGACGGTTACAATGAGCAGTTCTTC.

This chain's CDR3 is CASSFQGGDEETQYF. In nucleotides, the CDR3 is TGTGCCAGCAGCTTTCAAGGGGGGGACGAAGAGACCCAGTACTTC. The rearrangement joins TRBV7-3 to TRBJ2-5, with D possibly being TRBD2 (7 bases). CDR1 is SGHTA, CDR2 FQGTGA, per germline. This CDR3 region has 15 residues. V lost 3 bases to trimming and J lost 3 bases, with 14 bases between them.

The chain recombines TRBV27 with TRBJ1-2, with D possibly being TRBD1 (5 bases). The CDR3 runs 14 residues. The germline V gene encodes CDR1 MNHEY and CDR2 SMNVEV (reference sequence). V lost 6 bases and J 8 bases, leaving 19 bases between the germline ends. The CDR3 DNA reads as TGTGCCAGCAGGATTGAGAGGGGCGCGGGAGGCTACACCTTC. It translates to CASRIERGAGGYTF.

The chain combines TRBV7-3 with TRBJ1-2; TRBD1 aligns across 12 bases. This CDR3 region has 15 residues. The germline V gene encodes CDR1 SGHTA and CDR2 FQGTGA. V gave up 0 bases and J gave up 9 bases; unmatched junction bases: 5. The chain's CDR3 is CASSLTGQGALSYTF. Here the CDR3 DNA reads TGTGCCAGCAGCTTAACGGGACAGGGGGCGCTTAGCTACACCTTC.

The chain combines TRBV5-1 with TRBJ2-1, with D tentatively TRBD2 (5 bases). The V end lost 3 bases, the J end lost 4 bases, and 17 bases lay between the germline ends. In germline, CDR1 is SGHRS, CDR2 YFSETQ. The CDR3 sequence is 16 residues long. The CDR3 reads CASSYRGSLIYNEQFF. DNA for the CDR3: TGCGCCAGCAGCTACCGTGGGAGTTTAATATACAATGAGCAGTTCTTC.

The chain's CDR3 is CASRGLAGGRGSTDTQYF. In DNA form, the CDR3 reads TGCGCCAGCAGGGGACTAGCGGGAGGGCGGGGATCCACAGATACGCAGTATTTT. V and J are TRBV5-1 and TRBJ2-3; 16 bases are shared with TRBD2. V shed 5 bases, J shed 2 bases, and the junction held 8 bases outside the gene matches. Germline V CDR1 and CDR2: SGHRS, YFSETQ. The CDR3 has 18 amino acids.

CDR3 sequence: CAGGRDYGYTF. The CDR3 DNA reads TGTGCCGGCGGGAGGGACTATGGCTACACCTTC. The chain uses TRBV6-1 and TRBJ1-2; D unclear. The germline V and J ends were trimmed by 11 bases and 3 bases, with 10 bases remaining between them. This CDR3 spans 11 amino acids. Germline V gene sequence: CDR1 MNHNS, CDR2 SASEGT.

V and J are TRBV28 and TRBJ2-3; TRBD1 matches 9 bases. Germline trimming cut 6 bases from V and 8 bases from J; bases unmatched to any gene: 6. The CDR3 is 13 residues long. Germline CDR1 MDHEN, CDR2 SYDVKM. As DNA, the CDR3 is TGTGCCAGCAGGGGACAGGGTAGTGGTACGCAGTATTTT. It specifies CASRGQGSGTQYF.

The genes are TRBV25-1 and TRBJ2-3, with a weak D call TRBD2 (5 bases). CDR1 and CDR2 (germline): MGHDK, SYGVNS. The V end lost 3 bases, the J end lost 6 bases, and 16 bases lay between the germline ends. The CDR3 runs to 15 residues. This chain's CDR3 is CASSEGSDFSDTQYF. DNA for the CDR3: TGTGCCAGCAGTGAGGGGTCGGACTTCTCGGATACGCAGTATTTT.

CDR3 DNA sequence: TGTGCCAGTAGTATTGGGGCGGGGGCCATCTCTGGAAACACCATATATTTT. Translated, it gives CASSIGAGAISGNTIYF. The gene calls are TRBV19 and TRBJ1-3; D may be TRBD1 (6 bases). The CDR3 spans 17 residues. V lost 3 bases, J lost 0 bases, and 15 bases lay in between. Germline CDR1 is LNHDA and CDR2 is SQIVND (reference sequence).

The genes are TRBV28 and TRBJ2-7; a possible D gene is TRBD1 (7 bases). The length of the CDR3 is 13 residues. V was shortened by 3 bases and J by 4 bases, with 10 bases between the two germline ends. Germline V gives CDR1 MDHEN, CDR2 SYDVKM. The CDR3, as DNA: TGTGCCAGCAGTTTGACAGGGAGGTACGAGCAGTACTTC. It translates to CASSLTGRYEQYF.